Following are 20 T cell receptor beta chains from one sample sequenced in a study of spatial heterogeneity in lung cancer. Regarding time point: sample taken at primary tumor resection. Material for sequencing was whole RNA from tumor, nontumor lung or frozen PBMC, left unsorted. Via MiXCR, TCRdb re-called the 5' RACE reads, giving one row per CDR3 protein. The table records more than 45,000 distinct CDR3 sequences, roughly 5.7% of them present only once. The sample here was PBMCs, taken at surgery. These receptors came from a male donor with early-stage non-small cell lung cancer.

The chain employs TRBV20-1 and TRBJ2-7; a possible D gene is TRBD2 (5 bases). CDR1 DFQATT and CDR2 SNEGSKA come from the germline V gene (reference sequence). The CDR3 covers 16 residues. V gave up 6 bases and J gave up 6 bases, with 27 bases separating them. CDR3 protein: CSAMTSSGVFGLEQYF. The CDR3 nucleotides read TGCAGTGCGATGACTTCGAGCGGAGTATTCGGACTCGAGCAGTACTTC.

At least ten counts were recorded for this clonotype. V is TRBV29-1 and J is TRBJ2-7; D possibly corresponds to TRBD1 (6 bases). The V gene's germline CDR1 is SQVTM and CDR2 ANQGSEA. This CDR3 is built from 15 residues. V dropped 0 bases and J dropped 4 bases, with 16 bases sitting between them. The CDR3 loop is CSVEDQGQGQYEQYF. DNA for the CDR3: TGCAGCGTTGAAGATCAGGGGCAGGGTCAGTACGAGCAGTACTTC.

This clonotype was found many times. The J gene is TRBJ2-2, the V gene TRBV7-2; 11 bases fit TRBD1. V was clipped by 5 bases and J by 0 bases; unmatched bases: 8. This CDR3 is 18 amino acids long. In germline, CDR1 is SGHTA, CDR2 FQGNSA. This CDR3 is CASSHLPGQGANTGELFF. CDR3 DNA: TGTGCCAGCAGCCATCTTCCGGGACAGGGGGCGAACACCGGGGAGCTGTTTTTT. The full variable domain, with the rest looked up from reference TRBV7-2 and TRBJ2-2, is GAGVSQSPSNKVTEKGKDVELRCDPISGHTALYWYRQSLGQGLEFLIYFQGNSAPDKSGLPSDRFSAERTGGSVSTLTIQRTQQEDSAVYLCASSHLPGQGANTGELFFGEGSRLTVL.

About this clonotype: Germline and junction disagree at one end, which may indicate a read error. This chain links TRBV12-3 or TRBV12-4 with TRBJ2-7; 7 bases fit TRBD2. This CDR3 contains 16 residues. CDR3 in DNA: TGTGCCAGCAATTTACGTGGCGGGAGTGCACTCTACGAGCAGTACTTC. Protein sequence: CASNLRGGSALYEQYF.

This clonotype was found many times. The CDR3 sequence: CASSLAGGGDTQYF. The CDR3, as DNA: TGTGCCAGCAGCTTAGCGGGAGGAGGGGATACGCAGTATTTT. V is TRBV7-2 and J is TRBJ2-3; D might be TRBD2 (6 bases). The CDR3 extends over 14 amino acids. Germline loops: CDR1 SGHTA, CDR2 FQGNSA. V was trimmed by 0 bases and J by 6 bases, leaving 10 bases between them. Full variable domain (missing parts from reference TRBV7-2 and TRBJ2-3): GAGVSQSPSNKVTEKGKDVELRCDPISGHTALYWYRQSLGQGLEFLIYFQGNSAPDKSGLPSDRFSAERTGGSVSTLTIQRTQQEDSAVYLCASSLAGGGDTQYFGPGTRLTVL.

This clonotype was observed many times. This rearrangement joins TRBV5-1 to TRBJ2-1; perhaps D is TRBD1 or TRBD2 (5 bases each). CDR1 and CDR2 (germline): SGHRS, YFSETQ. This CDR3 region has 16 residues. V lost 0 bases and J 4 bases, leaving 14 bases between the germline ends. CDR3 region: CASSLARRGAYNEQFF. The DNA for the CDR3 is TGCGCCAGCAGCTTGGCTCGCCGAGGGGCATACAATGAGCAGTTCTTC.

This clonotype came up many times. The chain links TRBV10-3 to TRBJ2-2; D call uncertain. Germline assignment: CDR1 ENHRY and CDR2 SYGVKD. This CDR3 contains 14 residues. V was shortened by 7 bases and J by 3 bases, with 12 bases between the two germline ends. The chain's CDR3 is CAITEVRDTGELFF. CDR3 in DNA: TGTGCCATCACCGAAGTGAGAGACACCGGGGAGCTGTTTTTT.

This clonotype was counted at least ten times. The V and J genes are TRBV19 and TRBJ1-1, with D possibly TRBD1 on 6 matching bases. Trimming took 5 bases from V and 4 from J, leaving 17 bases between them. CDR1 LNHDA and CDR2 SQIVND come from the germline V gene (reference sequence). The CDR3 is made up of 15 amino acids. CDR3 DNA sequence: TGTGCCAGTAGTCTTCAGGGGATTGGCGGCACTGAAGCTTTCTTT. It encodes CASSLQGIGGTEAFF.

This clonotype was counted many times. The V and J genes are TRBV6-5 and TRBJ2-3; D gene uncertain. The CDR3 covers 14 residues. The germline V and J ends were trimmed by 5 bases and 4 bases, with 13 bases remaining between them. The germline V gene encodes CDR1 MNHEY and CDR2 SVGAGI. The CDR3 region is CASSTQLAADTQYF. The CDR3 DNA is TGTGCCAGCAGTACCCAATTAGCTGCAGATACGCAGTATTTT.

This clonotype was seen repeatedly, ten times or more. The J gene is TRBJ2-5, the V gene TRBV5-1; possible D gene TRBD2, 6 bases. Deletions cut 4 bases from V and 0 bases from J, with 16 bases between. The CDR3 contains 16 residues. The germline CDR1 and CDR2 sequences are SGHRS and YFSETQ. CDR3 loop: CASSAGLPKYQETQYF. The DNA for the CDR3 is TGCGCCAGCAGCGCGGGACTTCCCAAGTACCAAGAGACCCAGTACTTC.

This clonotype was seen repeatedly, ten times or more. The chain uses TRBV6-6 and TRBJ2-1; D uncertain. CDR1 and CDR2 from the germline V gene are MNHNY and SVGAGI (reference sequence). The ends were cut back, 6 bases at V and 13 bases at J, with 22 bases in the middle. CDR3 length equals 14 residues. The CDR3 coding sequence is TGTGCCAGCAGACTCAAAGGTCAACCCGACGCCCAGTTCTTC. Translated, it gives CASRLKGQPDAQFF.

This clonotype was seen ten or more times. The chain has TRBV7-9 and TRBJ2-1; TRBD2 agrees at 10 bases. This CDR3 is 19 amino acids long. The V and J ends lost 5 bases and 0 bases, in that order; junction bases with no gene match: 13. Per the germline V gene, CDR1 is SEHNR and CDR2 is FQNEAQ (reference sequence). CDR3 in amino acids: CASSPSRTSGGLSYNEQFF. The CDR3 coding sequence is TGTGCCAGCAGCCCTAGCCGGACTAGCGGAGGTCTCTCCTACAATGAGCAGTTCTTC.

The sample holds many counts of this clonotype. V and J are TRBV12-3 or TRBV12-4 and TRBJ2-5; D is perhaps TRBD1 or TRBD2 (6 bases each). Between the trimmed V and J ends, which lost 3 bases and 0 bases, there was a span of 14 bases. This CDR3 is built from 16 residues. This CDR3 reads CASSFVPGDYQETQYF. In nucleotides, the CDR3 is TGTGCCAGCAGTTTTGTTCCAGGGGACTACCAAGAGACCCAGTACTTC.

This clonotype was observed at least ten times. The chain links TRBV12-3 or TRBV12-4 to TRBJ1-3; unclear D gene. Trimming removed 2 bases from V and 0 bases from J, with 8 bases in between. The length of the CDR3 is 15 residues. In nucleotides, the CDR3 is TGTGCCAGCAGTTTAAGGGCAGTCTCTGGAAACACCATATATTTT. This translates into CASSLRAVSGNTIYF.

This clonotype was observed many times. The rearrangement uses TRBV29-1 and TRBJ1-5; 9 positions agree with TRBD1. The V gene end was trimmed by 5 bases and the J gene end by 5 bases; junction bases not matched to a gene: 7. The CDR3 covers 14 residues. CDR1 and CDR2 from the germline V gene are SQVTM and ANQGSEA. CDR3 sequence: CSVKGTGWDQPQHF. The CDR3 DNA follows: TGCAGCGTTAAAGGGACAGGGTGGGATCAGCCCCAGCATTTT.

This clonotype was seen many times. The chain combines TRBV20-1 with TRBJ1-2; 7 bases map to TRBD1. This CDR3 is built from 12 residues. Looked up from germline, CDR1 is DFQATT and CDR2 is SNEGSKA (reference sequence). Trimming cost V 7 bases and J 6 bases; bases outside gene matches: 8. The CDR3: CSVEQGTNGYTF. The CDR3 bases are TGCAGTGTCGAACAGGGGACTAATGGCTACACCTTC.

This clonotype was detected ten times or more. This chain joins TRBV20-1 and TRBJ1-5, with D maybe TRBD1 (5 bases). The CDR3 is 15 residues long. V was pared by 0 bases and J by 5 bases, with 14 bases between. Looked up from germline, CDR1 is DFQATT and CDR2 is SNEGSKA (reference sequence). In nucleotides, the CDR3 is TGCAGTGCTAGAGATGGGAGGGCAGGGTATCAGCCCCAGCATTTT. Translated, it gives CSARDGRAGYQPQHF.

CDR3 residues: CSARGEVAGAYEQYF. The CDR3, as DNA: TGCAGTGCTAGAGGGGAAGTGGCGGGTGCCTACGAGCAGTACTTC. The chain uses TRBV20-1 and TRBJ2-7; the D gene is possibly TRBD2 (5 bases). CDR1 is DFQATT and CDR2 is SNEGSKA in the germline V gene (reference sequence). This CDR3 is 15 amino acids long. V lost 1 base, J lost 2 bases, and 15 bases lay in between.

This clonotype was seen many times. The chain employs TRBV5-6 and TRBJ2-7; 7 bases align to TRBD2. CDR1 and CDR2 (germline): SGHDT, YYEEEE. This CDR3 comprises 16 residues. The V segment lost 6 bases and the J segment 0 bases; nucleotides outside the gene matches: 12. CDR3 nucleotide sequence: TGTGCCAGCAACTCCGGGACGGGGGGAACCTCCTACGAGCAGTACTTC. It is translated as CASNSGTGGTSYEQYF.

This clonotype was recorded many times. V is TRBV20-1 and J is TRBJ1-1, with unresolved D. This CDR3 has 13 residues. V was trimmed by 4 bases and J by 2 bases, leaving 11 bases between them. Per germline, CDR1 DFQATT and CDR2 SNEGSKA (reference sequence). The CDR3 sequence is CSAIFGENTEAFF. DNA of the CDR3: TGCAGTGCTATTTTCGGGGAAAACACTGAAGCTTTCTTT.